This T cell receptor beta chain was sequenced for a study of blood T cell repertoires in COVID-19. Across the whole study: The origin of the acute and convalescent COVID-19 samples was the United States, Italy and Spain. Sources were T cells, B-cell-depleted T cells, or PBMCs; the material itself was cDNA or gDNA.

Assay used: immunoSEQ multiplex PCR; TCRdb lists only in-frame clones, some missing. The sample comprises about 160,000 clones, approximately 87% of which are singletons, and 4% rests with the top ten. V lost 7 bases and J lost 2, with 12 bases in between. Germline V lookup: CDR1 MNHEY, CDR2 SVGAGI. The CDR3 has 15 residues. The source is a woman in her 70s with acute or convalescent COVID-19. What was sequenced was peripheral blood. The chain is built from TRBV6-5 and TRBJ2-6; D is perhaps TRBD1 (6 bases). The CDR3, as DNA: TGTGCCAGCACCTCGACAGGAGCTGGGGCCAACGTCCTGACTTTC. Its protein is CASTSTGAGANVLTF.